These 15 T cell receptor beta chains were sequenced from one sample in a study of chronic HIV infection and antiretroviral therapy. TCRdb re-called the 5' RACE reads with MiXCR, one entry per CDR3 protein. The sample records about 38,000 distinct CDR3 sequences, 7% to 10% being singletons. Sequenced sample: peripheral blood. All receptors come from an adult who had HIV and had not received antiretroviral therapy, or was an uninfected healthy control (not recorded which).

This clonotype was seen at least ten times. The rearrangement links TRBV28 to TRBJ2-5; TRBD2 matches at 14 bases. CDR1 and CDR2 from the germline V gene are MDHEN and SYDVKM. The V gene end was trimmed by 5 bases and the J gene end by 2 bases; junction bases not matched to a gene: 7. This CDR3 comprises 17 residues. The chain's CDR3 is CASSPGTSGSGQETQYF. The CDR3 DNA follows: TGTGCCAGCAGTCCTGGGACTAGCGGGAGTGGGCAAGAGACCCAGTACTTC.

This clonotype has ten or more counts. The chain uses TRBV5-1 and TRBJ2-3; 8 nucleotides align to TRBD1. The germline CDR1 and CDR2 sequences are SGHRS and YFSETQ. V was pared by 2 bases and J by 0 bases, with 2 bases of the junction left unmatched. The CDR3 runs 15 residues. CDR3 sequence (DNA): TGCGCCAGCAGCTTTGGACAGGGCAGCACAGATACGCAGTATTTT. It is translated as CASSFGQGSTDTQYF.

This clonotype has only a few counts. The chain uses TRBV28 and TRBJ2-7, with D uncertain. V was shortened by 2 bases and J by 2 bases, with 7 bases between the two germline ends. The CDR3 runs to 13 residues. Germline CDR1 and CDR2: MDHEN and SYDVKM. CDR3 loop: CASSLLQAYEQYF. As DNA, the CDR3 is TGTGCCAGCAGTTTACTCCAGGCCTACGAGCAGTACTTC.

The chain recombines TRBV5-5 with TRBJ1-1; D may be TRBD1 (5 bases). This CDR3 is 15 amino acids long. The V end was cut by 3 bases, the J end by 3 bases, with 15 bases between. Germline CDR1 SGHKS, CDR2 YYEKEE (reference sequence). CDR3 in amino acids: CASSSRKGLDTEAFF. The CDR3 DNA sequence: TGTGCCAGCAGCTCCCGAAAGGGGCTGGACACTGAAGCTTTCTTT.

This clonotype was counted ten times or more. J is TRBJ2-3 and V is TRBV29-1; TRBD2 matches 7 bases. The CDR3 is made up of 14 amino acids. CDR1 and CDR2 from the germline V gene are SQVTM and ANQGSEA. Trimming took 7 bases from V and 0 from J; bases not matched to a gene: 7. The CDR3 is CSADLAASTDTQYF. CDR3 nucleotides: TGCAGCGCCGACCTAGCGGCTAGCACAGATACGCAGTATTTT.

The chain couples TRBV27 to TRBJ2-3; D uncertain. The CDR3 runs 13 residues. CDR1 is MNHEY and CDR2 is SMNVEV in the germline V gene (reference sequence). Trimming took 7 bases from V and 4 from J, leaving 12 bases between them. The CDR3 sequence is CASNRVGADTQYF. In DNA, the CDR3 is TGTGCCAGCAATAGGGTGGGCGCAGATACGCAGTATTTT.

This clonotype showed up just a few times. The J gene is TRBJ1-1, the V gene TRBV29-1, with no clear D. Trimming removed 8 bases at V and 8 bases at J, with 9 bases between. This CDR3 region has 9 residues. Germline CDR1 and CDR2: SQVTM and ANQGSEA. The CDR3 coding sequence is TGCAGCACGCCGGACGAAGCTTTCTTT. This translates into CSTPDEAFF.

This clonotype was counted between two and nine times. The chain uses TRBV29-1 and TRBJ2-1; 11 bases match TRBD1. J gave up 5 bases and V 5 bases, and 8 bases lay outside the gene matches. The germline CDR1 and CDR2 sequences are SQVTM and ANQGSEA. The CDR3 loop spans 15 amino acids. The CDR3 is CSVPDRGPTDNEQFF. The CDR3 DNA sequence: TGCAGCGTTCCGGACAGGGGGCCTACGGACAATGAGCAGTTCTTC.

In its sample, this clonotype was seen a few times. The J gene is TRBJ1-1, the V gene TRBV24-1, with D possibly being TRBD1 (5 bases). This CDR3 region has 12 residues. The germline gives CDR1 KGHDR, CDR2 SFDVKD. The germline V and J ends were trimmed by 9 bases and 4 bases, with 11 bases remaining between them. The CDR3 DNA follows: TGTGCCACCGCCGGGCAGGGCACTGAAGCTTTCTTT. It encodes CATAGQGTEAFF.

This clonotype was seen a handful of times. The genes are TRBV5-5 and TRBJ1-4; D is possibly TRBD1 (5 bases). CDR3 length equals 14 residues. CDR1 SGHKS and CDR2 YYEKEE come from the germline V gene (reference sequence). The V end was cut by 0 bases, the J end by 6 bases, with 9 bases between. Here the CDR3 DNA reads TGTGCCAGCAGCTTGGCGCAGGGCGATGAAAAACTGTTTTTT. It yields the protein CASSLAQGDEKLFF.

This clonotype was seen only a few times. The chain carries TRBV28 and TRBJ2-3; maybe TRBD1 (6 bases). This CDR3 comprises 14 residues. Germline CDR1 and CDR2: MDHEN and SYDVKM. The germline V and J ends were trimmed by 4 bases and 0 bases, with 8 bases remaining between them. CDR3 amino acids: CASSWTVSTDTQYF. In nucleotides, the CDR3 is TGTGCCAGCAGTTGGACAGTGAGCACAGATACGCAGTATTTT.

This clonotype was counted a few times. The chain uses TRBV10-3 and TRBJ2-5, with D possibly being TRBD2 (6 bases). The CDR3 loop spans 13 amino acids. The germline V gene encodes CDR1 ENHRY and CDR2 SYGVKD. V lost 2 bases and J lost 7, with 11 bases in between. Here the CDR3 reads CAISERQEGTQYF. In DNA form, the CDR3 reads TGTGCCATCAGTGAGCGGCAGGAGGGGACCCAGTACTTC.

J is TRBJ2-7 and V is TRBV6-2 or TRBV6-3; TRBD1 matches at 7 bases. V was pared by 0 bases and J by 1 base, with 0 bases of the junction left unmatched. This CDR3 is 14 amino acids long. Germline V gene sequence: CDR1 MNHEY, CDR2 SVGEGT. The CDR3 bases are TGTGCCAGCAGTTACTCGGGACAGTCCTACGAGCAGTACTTC. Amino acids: CASSYSGQSYEQYF.

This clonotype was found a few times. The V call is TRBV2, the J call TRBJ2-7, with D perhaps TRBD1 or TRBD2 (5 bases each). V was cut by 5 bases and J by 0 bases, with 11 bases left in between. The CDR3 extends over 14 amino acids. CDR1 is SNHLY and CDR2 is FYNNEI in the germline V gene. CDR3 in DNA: TGTGCCAGCAGTATGGGGGAAAGCTCCTACGAGCAGTACTTC. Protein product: CASSMGESSYEQYF.

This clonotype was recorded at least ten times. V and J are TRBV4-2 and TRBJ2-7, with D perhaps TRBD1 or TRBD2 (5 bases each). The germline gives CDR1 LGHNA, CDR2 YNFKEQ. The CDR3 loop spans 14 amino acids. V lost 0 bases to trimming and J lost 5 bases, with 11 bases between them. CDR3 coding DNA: TGTGCCAGCAGCCAAGATCAGGGAGTGAACGAGCAGTACTTC. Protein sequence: CASSQDQGVNEQYF.